This T cell receptor beta chain was recovered during a study of shared clonotypes between healthy human individuals. Study-level background: Ranging from 18 to 49 in age, donors were a couple of women and a few men.

CDR1 and CDR2 (germline): SGHRS, YFSETQ. The V gene lost 0 bases and the J gene lost 3 bases, with 6 bases spanning the gap. The CDR3 length is 13 residues. An even split of each subset's genomic DNA across several immunoSEQ plates was performed. Libraries were prepared by immunoSEQ multiplex PCR; TCRdb keeps only in-frame clonotypes and omits some of them. The sample includes more than 450,000 clones, 79% of them seen just once. The chain has TRBV5-1 and TRBJ1-2; no reliable D call. The clonotype comes from a woman aged 35 to 49 in good health. Some clones in this sample may be carry-over from other donors' samples. The material sequenced was PBMCs. CDR3: CASSLGGYYGYTF. The DNA of the CDR3 is TGCGCCAGCAGCTTGGGTGGATACTATGGCTACACCTTC.